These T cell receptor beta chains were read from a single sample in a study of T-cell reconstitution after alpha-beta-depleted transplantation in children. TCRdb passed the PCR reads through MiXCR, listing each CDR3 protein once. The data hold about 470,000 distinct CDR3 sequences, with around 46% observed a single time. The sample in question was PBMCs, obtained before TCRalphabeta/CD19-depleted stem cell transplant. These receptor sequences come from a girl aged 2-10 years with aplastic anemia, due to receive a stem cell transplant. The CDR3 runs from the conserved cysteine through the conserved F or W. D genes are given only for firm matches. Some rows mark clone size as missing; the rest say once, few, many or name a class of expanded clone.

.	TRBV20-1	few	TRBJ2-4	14	TGCAGTGTACCTAACCCAGGAACCAAAAACATTCAGTACTTC	CSVPNPGTKNIQYF
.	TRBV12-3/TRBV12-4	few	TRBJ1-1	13	TGTGCCAGCAGTCGGCAAACAGGGACTGAAGCTTTCTTT	CASSRQTGTEAFF
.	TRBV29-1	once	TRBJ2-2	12	TGCAGCGTTGACGGACGCACCGGGGAGCTGTTTTTT	CSVDGRTGELFF
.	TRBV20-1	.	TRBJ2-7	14	TGCAGTGCTAGAGACCTAATGACAGTTCACGAGCAGTACTTC	CSARDLMTVHEQYF
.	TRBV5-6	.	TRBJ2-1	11	TGTGCCAGCAGCGGCAACAATGAGCAGTTCTTC	CASSGNNEQFF
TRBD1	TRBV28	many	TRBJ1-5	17	TGTGCCAGCAGTCCGACAGGGTTCGGCCTTAGCAATCAGCCCCAGCATTTT	CASSPTGFGLSNQPQHF
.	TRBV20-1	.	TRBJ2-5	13	TGCAGTGCTCGCCGGGGGGCTAAAGAGACCCAGTACTTC	CSARRGAKETQYF
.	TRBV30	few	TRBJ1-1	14	TGTGCCTGGAGTGTAAAGCGGGTAAGGCCTGAAGCTTTCTTT	CAWSVKRVRPEAFF
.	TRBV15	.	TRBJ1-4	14	TGTGCCACCAGCAGAGGAGGGGATCAGGAAAAACTGTTTTTT	CATSRGGDQEKLFF
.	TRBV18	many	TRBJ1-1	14	TGTGCCAGCTCACCAATCGGACAGAACACTGAAGCTTTCTTT	CASSPIGQNTEAFF
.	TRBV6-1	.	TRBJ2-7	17	TGTGCCAGCAGCTTTCGGATTAGCGAGAAATCTACGTACGAGCAGTACTTC	CASSFRISEKSTYEQYF
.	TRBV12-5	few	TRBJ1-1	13	TGTGCTAGTGGTTTCCAAGGGGGGGTAGAAGCTTTCTTT	CASGFQGGVEAFF
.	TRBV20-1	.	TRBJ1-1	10	TGCAGTGCTAGAGATTCCGGGGCTTTCTTT	CSARDSGAFF
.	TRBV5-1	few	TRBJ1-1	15	TGCGCCAGCAGCCTCCGGACGGGGGCGGACACTGAAGCTTTCTTT	CASSLRTGADTEAFF
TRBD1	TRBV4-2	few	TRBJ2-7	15	TGTGCCAGCAGACCGACAGGGGGGAGCTCCTACGAGCAGTACTTC	CASRPTGGSSYEQYF
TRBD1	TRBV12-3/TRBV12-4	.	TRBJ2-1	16	TGTGCCAGCAGTAGCAGACAGGGACCCACGATCAATGAGCAGTTCTTC	CASSSRQGPTINEQFF
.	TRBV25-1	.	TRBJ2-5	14	TGTGCCAGCTCCGAAAGAGGGGGTTCAGAGACCCAGTCCTTC	CASSERGGSETQSF
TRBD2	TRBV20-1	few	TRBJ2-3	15	TGCAGTGCTAGAGATCCAGCGGGAAACGGAGATACGCAGTATTTT	CSARDPAGNGDTQYF
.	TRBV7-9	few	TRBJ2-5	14	TGTGCCAGCAGCTTTCGTTGGGTACAAGAGACCCAGTACTTC	CASSFRWVQETQYF
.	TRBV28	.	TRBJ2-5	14	TGTGCCAGCAGTTGGCCAGAGGGGATAGAGACCCAGTACTTC	CASSWPEGIETQYF
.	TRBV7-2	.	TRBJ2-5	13	TGTGCCAGCAGCTTAGATTTAGCGAGGACCCAGTACTTC	CASSLDLARTQYF
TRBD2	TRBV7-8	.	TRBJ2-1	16	TGTGCCAGCAGCCAAAGGGGAGGGGAGGACTACAATGAGCAGTTCTTC	CASSQRGGEDYNEQFF
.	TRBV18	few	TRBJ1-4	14	TGTGCCAGCTCACCTGGAACAACTAATGAAAAACTGTTTTTT	CASSPGTTNEKLFF
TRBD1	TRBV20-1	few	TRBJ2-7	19	TGCAGTGCTAGAGCAACGACCATCCCGGGACAGGGGTATTTTAGAGAGCAGTACTTC	CSARATTIPGQGYFREQYF
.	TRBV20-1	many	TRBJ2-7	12	TGCAGTGCTAGGAATAGTATTAACGAGCAGTACTTC	CSARNSINEQYF
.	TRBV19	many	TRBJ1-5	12	TGTGCCTGCCAGGGTGTCAATCAGCCCCAGCATTTT	CACQGVNQPQHF
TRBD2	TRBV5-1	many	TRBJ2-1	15	TGCGCCAGCAGCTTGGGCGGGAGGGCCCGGAATGAGCAGTTCTTC	CASSLGGRARNEQFF
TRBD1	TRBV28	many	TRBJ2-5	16	TGTGCCAGCAGTTCCTGGGACAGGGGCCACCAAGAGACCCAGTACTTC	CASSSWDRGHQETQYF
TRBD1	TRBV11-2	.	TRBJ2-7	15	TGTGCCAGCAGCTTGGGACTGGACAGGGATCACGAGCAGTACTTC	CASSLGLDRDHEQYF
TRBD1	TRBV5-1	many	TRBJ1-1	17	TGCGCCAGCTTGGGGATAGGGAGGGGGCGAATGAACACTGAAGCTTTCTTT	CASLGIGRGRMNTEAFF
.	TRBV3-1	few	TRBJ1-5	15	TGTGCCAGCAGCCATTCGGGGAAAAGCAATCAGCCCCAGCATTTT	CASSHSGKSNQPQHF
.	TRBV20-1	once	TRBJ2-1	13	TGCAGTGCTAGAGTGGGGGGGGCTACTGAGCAGTTCTTC	CSARVGGATEQFF
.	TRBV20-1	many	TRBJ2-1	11	TGCAGTGCCCCCCTAGCAAATGAGCAGTTCTTC	CSAPLANEQFF
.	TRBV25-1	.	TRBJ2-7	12	TGTGCCAGCAGGAACCAGGGTTACGAGCAGTACTTC	CASRNQGYEQYF
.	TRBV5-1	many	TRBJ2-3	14	TGCGCCAGCAGCCAACGGTTCGAGTCAGATACGCAGTATTTT	CASSQRFESDTQYF
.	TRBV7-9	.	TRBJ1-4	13	TGTGCCAGCAGGTTCACAGGGAATGAAAAACTGTTTTTT	CASRFTGNEKLFF
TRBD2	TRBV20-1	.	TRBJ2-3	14	TGCAGTGCTAGATCTCTAGCGGGAGCAGATACGCAGTATTTT	CSARSLAGADTQYF
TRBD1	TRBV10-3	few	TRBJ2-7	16	TGTGCCATCAGCCTCACCCTGTCCGGGACAGGGGAAGAGCAGTACTTC	CAISLTLSGTGEEQYF
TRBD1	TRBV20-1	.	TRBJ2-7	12	TGCAGTGCTCCGGGACAGTTCTACGAGCAGTACTTC	CSAPGQFYEQYF
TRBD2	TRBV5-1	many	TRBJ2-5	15	TGCGCCAGCAGCTTGGCCCTAGCGGGAGGGGAGACCCAGTACTTC	CASSLALAGGETQYF
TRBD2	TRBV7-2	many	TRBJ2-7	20	TGTGCCAGCAGCTTAGCGGATCGGACTAGCGGGAGGACGGGTTCCTACGAGCAGTACTTC	CASSLADRTSGRTGSYEQYF
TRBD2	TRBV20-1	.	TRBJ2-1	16	TGCAGTGCTAGAGATTACGGGGGGAGCTCCTACAATGAGCAGTTCTTC	CSARDYGGSSYNEQFF
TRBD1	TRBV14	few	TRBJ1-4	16	TGTGCCAGCAGCCAATCCTACAGGGGACCCGGAGAAAAACTGTTTTTT	CASSQSYRGPGEKLFF
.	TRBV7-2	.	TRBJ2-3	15	TGTGCCAGCACCCCTGGGAACGGGAACACAGATACGCAGTATTTT	CASTPGNGNTDTQYF
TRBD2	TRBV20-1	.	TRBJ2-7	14	TGCAGTGCAACCGGGACTAGCGACTCCTACGAGCAGTACTTC	CSATGTSDSYEQYF
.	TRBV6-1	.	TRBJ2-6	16	TGTGCCAGCACCGTCGGGGAGAGCTCTGGGGCCAACGTCCTGACTTTC	CASTVGESSGANVLTF
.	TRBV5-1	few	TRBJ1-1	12	TGCGCCAGCAGCTTCGGGGCCACTGAAGCTTTCTTT	CASSFGATEAFF
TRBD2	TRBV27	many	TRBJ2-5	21	TGTGCCAGCAGTTTAAGGCCCTCGTCAAAGCTGGGGGCGGGAGGACAAGAGACCCAGTACTTC	CASSLRPSSKLGAGGQETQYF
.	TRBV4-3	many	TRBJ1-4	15	TGCGCCAGCAGCCAAGATAGAGGTGATAATGAAAAACTGTTTTTT	CASSQDRGDNEKLFF
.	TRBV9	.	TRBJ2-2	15	TGTGCCAGCAGCCCACGGGAAGGGCACACCGGGGAGCTGTTTTTT	CASSPREGHTGELFF
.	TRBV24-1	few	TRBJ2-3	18	TGTGCCACCAGTGAGCGCGCGCGGGCCGGGATCAGTACAGATACGCAGTATTTT	CATSERARAGISTDTQYF
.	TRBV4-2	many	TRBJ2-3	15	TGTGCCAGCAGCCAAGACTCGACTAGCACAGATACGCAGTATTTT	CASSQDSTSTDTQYF
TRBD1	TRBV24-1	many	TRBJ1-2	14	TGTGCCACCAGTGCTAGACAGGGGAGCTATGGCTACACCTTC	CATSARQGSYGYTF
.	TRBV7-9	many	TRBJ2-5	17	TGTGCCAGCAGCTCCTGGGGCGGTGGTAGAGAAGGCGAGACCCAGTACTTC	CASSSWGGGREGETQYF
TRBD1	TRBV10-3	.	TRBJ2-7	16	TGTGCCATCAGTTCCCCCCCCACCCGACAGGGTCTGGAGCAGTACTTC	CAISSPPTRQGLEQYF
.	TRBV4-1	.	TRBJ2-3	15	TGCGCCAGCAGCCAAGTGGCGGGAAGCACAGATACGCAGTATTTT	CASSQVAGSTDTQYF
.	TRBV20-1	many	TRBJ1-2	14	TGCAGTGCTAGGGGAGCGGGTCGATCGCGAGGCTACACCTTC	CSARGAGRSRGYTF